This T cell receptor (beta chain) is drawn from a study of patients and donors after allogeneic stem cell transplantation. TCRdb called the RT-PCR reads again in MiXCR, with one record for every CDR3 protein. In the table there are 150,000 to 200,000 distinct CDR3 sequences, 30% of which are singletons. This clonotype was obtained from a human donor who was either an allogeneic HSCT recipient or a stem cell or donor lymphocyte infusion donor (not recorded which). It is not recorded whose cells these are; they may come from a transplant donor. Sequencing was performed on blood, either unsorted or a sorted T cell fraction (not recorded which).

CDR3 nucleotide sequence: TGCAGTGCTAGTTTGGGTTTTGTTTCCTACACCTTC. It codes for CSASLGFVSYTF. V usage is TRBV20-1 and J usage is TRBJ1-2; no reliable D call. This CDR3 spans 12 amino acids. Germline CDR1 is DFQATT and CDR2 is SNEGSKA (reference sequence). V was cut by 3 bases and J by 10 bases, with 15 bases left in between.